The rows below give T cell receptor beta chains drawn from one sample of a study of beta chain features in type 1 diabetes. Using immunoSEQ multiplex PCR, the repertoire was profiled, and TCRdb retains in-frame clones only, with some absent. The profile shows about 160,000 clones, less than 9.5% of them singletons. Sequencing used central memory CD4+ T cells from blood. These receptors originate from a woman aged 18 to 35 in good health. The CDR3 runs from the conserved cysteine through the conserved F or W. The order of the fields is D gene, V gene, J gene, clone size, CDR3 DNA, CDR3 protein. A D gene is named only where the DNA matches it firmly. Not every row has a clone size; where given, it reads once, few, many or a size class.

>-|TRBV10-3|TRBJ2-3|few
TGTGCCATCAGTGCCTCAGATCAGGCAGATACGCAGTATTTT
CAISASDQADTQYF
>-|TRBV7-8|TRBJ1-2|few
TGTGCCAGCAGGCAGTTACAGGGAAACTATGGCTACACCTTC
CASRQLQGNYGYTF
>TRBD2|TRBV11-1|TRBJ2-6|-
TGTGCCAGCAGCTTCCCCCGAGGGACTACTGCTGGGGCCAACGTCCTGACTTTC
CASSFPRGTTAGANVLTF
>TRBD2|TRBV5-1|TRBJ2-5|-
TGCGCCAGCAGCTTTGGTAGCGGGAAGGAGACCCAGTACTTC
CASSFGSGKETQYF
>-|TRBV30|TRBJ1-2|-
TGTGCCTGTTCAGGGCGACCCTATCAACCCTATGGCTACACCTTC
CACSGRPYQPYGYTF
>TRBD1|TRBV5-4|TRBJ2-1|once
TGTGCCAGCAGCGCGGACAGGGGGCTTCTCAATGAGCAGTTCTTC
CASSADRGLLNEQFF
>TRBD1|TRBV6-5|TRBJ1-2|-
TGTGCCAGCATCGGACAGGGAGGCTACACCTTC
CASIGQGGYTF
>-|TRBV5-1|TRBJ1-2|few
TGCGCCAGCAGCTACGGGAAGAACTATGGCTACACCTTC
CASSYGKNYGYTF
>-|TRBV2|TRBJ1-1|-
TGTGCCAGCAGTGGGGCAGGGATGAACACTGAAGCTTTCTTT
CASSGAGMNTEAFF
>TRBD1|TRBV29-1|TRBJ1-1|-
TGCAGCGTCCGTCAGGGGGCGAAAACTGAAGCTTTCTTT
CSVRQGAKTEAFF
>TRBD2|TRBV7-6|TRBJ2-3|once
TGTGCCAGCAGCTTCCCCCTCTTAGCGGGGGGAAGCACAGATACGCAGTATTTT
CASSFPLLAGGSTDTQYF
>TRBD1|TRBV5-1|TRBJ2-7|-
TGCGCCAGCAGCGGAAACCGGGACAGGGCTCACGAGCAGTACTTC
CASSGNRDRAHEQYF
>TRBD1|TRBV7-2|TRBJ1-2|-
TGTGCCAGCAGCTTAGGGTGGGACAGGGGAGAGTATGGCTACACCTTC
CASSLGWDRGEYGYTF
>-|TRBV5-1|TRBJ1-4|-
TGCGCCAGCAGCCTTACAGGTGGAGCTAATGAAAAACTGTTTTTT
CASSLTGGANEKLFF
>-|TRBV5-6|TRBJ1-4|-
TGTGCCAGCGGCCCCGAGGGTGCAACTAATGAAAAACTGTTTTTT
CASGPEGATNEKLFF
>-|TRBV6-5|TRBJ1-2|-
TGTGCCAGCAGCGAACAGTGGGTATATGGCTACACCTTC
CASSEQWVYGYTF
>-|TRBV7-9|TRBJ1-2|many
TGTGCCAGCAGCCCTCTCGATGGGAGAGGCTACACCTTC
CASSPLDGRGYTF
>TRBD1|TRBV5-4|TRBJ1-1|few
TGTGCCAGCAGCTTGAGCCGGGACAGGGAAGCTTTCTTT
CASSLSRDREAFF
>-|TRBV6-6|TRBJ2-3|-
TGTGCCAGCAGTTACTCTCCTAGCGCAGATACGCAGTATTTT
CASSYSPSADTQYF
>TRBD2|TRBV5-1|TRBJ2-3|few
TGCGCCAGCAGCTTGATGGCGGGGGGGGCGGATACGCAGTATTTT
CASSLMAGGADTQYF
>-|TRBV7-3|TRBJ1-1|-
TGTGCCAGCAGCTTAAATCTACAGGGTGAAGCTTTCTTT
CASSLNLQGEAFF
>TRBD2|TRBV14|TRBJ2-7|-
TGTGCCAGCAGCCCACCCGGGACTAGCGGGAGCCTCGGGCAGTACTTC
CASSPPGTSGSLGQYF
>TRBD1|TRBV2|TRBJ2-3|-
TGTGCCAGCAGTGAAGACGACAGGGACACCACAGATACGCAGTATTTT
CASSEDDRDTTDTQYF
>-|TRBV2|TRBJ2-5|many
TGTGCCAGCAGTTTATTGCGCTGGGAGACCCAGTACTTC
CASSLLRWETQYF
>-|TRBV6-6|TRBJ2-1|-
TGTGCCAGCAGTCAATACAATGAGCAGTTCTTC
CASSQYNEQFF
>-|TRBV9|TRBJ2-5|-
TGTGCCAGCAGTGAATCGCAGGCCCGCGGGGAGACCCAGTACTTC
CASSESQARGETQYF
>-|TRBV7-2|TRBJ1-2|-
TGTGCCAGCAGTCCGAGGGGAGGAACCAGCCTTGGCTACACCTTC
CASSPRGGTSLGYTF
>TRBD1|TRBV14|TRBJ2-5|few
TGTGCCAGCAGCCAAGCCGGGACAGGGGGTTTCGAGACCCAGTACTTC
CASSQAGTGGFETQYF
>TRBD2|TRBV28|TRBJ2-7|-
TGTGCCAGCAGTTCACTAGCGGGAGGCAAGTTGGAGCAGTACTTC
CASSSLAGGKLEQYF
>-|TRBV5-1|TRBJ2-1|-
TGCGCCAGCAGCTTATCTACGGGAGCGGTCGATGAGCAGTTCTTC
CASSLSTGAVDEQFF
>TRBD2|TRBV11-2|TRBJ2-5|few
TGTGCCAGCAGCTTACTGGGACTAGCGGGAGCGGGGGAGACCCAGTACTTC
CASSLLGLAGAGETQYF
>-|TRBV28|TRBJ1-1|few
TGTGCCAGCAGTTTCCAGGGAAGGACTGAAGCTTTCTTT
CASSFQGRTEAFF
>TRBD1|TRBV7-2|TRBJ1-2|-
TGTGCCAGCAGCTCGTGGACAGGGGGCGATGGCTACACCTTC
CASSSWTGGDGYTF
>-|TRBV30|TRBJ1-4|-
TGTGCCCTTGGGGCACGGGAAAAACTGTTTTTT
CALGAREKLFF
>TRBD1|TRBV19|TRBJ2-1|few
TGTGCCAGTAGGAAACAGGGGGCTTCCTACAATGAGCAGTTCTTC
CASRKQGASYNEQFF
>TRBD1|TRBV16|TRBJ1-4|-
TGTGCCAGCAGGCGGGACAGAAACAATGAAAAACTGTTTTTT
CASRRDRNNEKLFF
>TRBD2|TRBV7-2|TRBJ2-5|-
TGTGCCAGCAGCCCTGAGGGTAGCGGGAGACCGTGGGAGACCCAGTACTTC
CASSPEGSGRPWETQYF
>TRBD1|TRBV5-1|TRBJ2-2|few
TGCGCCAGCAGCGTCGGACAGGGCTACACCGGGGAGCTGTTTTTT
CASSVGQGYTGELFF
>-|TRBV19|TRBJ1-2|few
TGTGCCAGCGCTCTGGGCTACCGCAATCCAGACTATGGCTACACCTTC
CASALGYRNPDYGYTF
>TRBD1|TRBV7-9|TRBJ1-5|few
TGTGCCAGCAGCCGGGGACAGGATTGGCAGCCCCAGCATTTT
CASSRGQDWQPQHF